The clone carrying this T cell receptor (beta chain) was seen a handful of times. Its antigen is not identified. All the people who gave samples were healthy bone marrow donors. The sample belongs to a study of cytomegalovirus exposure and HLA in healthy donors. Study details: The early release's HLA-typed donors yielded approximately 82 million unique TCRs. Study conclusions and caveats: Sequencing depth across donors, presence/absence analyses assumed, was roughly uniform.

The V and J ends lost 7 bases and 1 base, in that order; junction bases with no gene match: 6. The CDR3 has 14 residues. Germline lookup yields CDR1 MNHNY and CDR2 SVGAGI (reference sequence). This PCR relied on a set of 60 Vbeta primers and 13 Jbeta primers. The protocol was immunoSEQ multiplex PCR, while the TCRdb copy is restricted to in-frame clones and leaves out a portion. The sample carries some 160,000 clones, roughly 85% recorded once. The TCR was taken from a male donor in good health and CMV-seropositive. The sample comprised PBMCs. This chain links TRBV6-6 with TRBJ1-1; 7 bases are shared with TRBD1. This CDR3 reads CASTGQVSNTEAFF. DNA for the CDR3: TGTGCCAGCACTGGACAGGTCTCGAACACTGAAGCTTTCTTT.